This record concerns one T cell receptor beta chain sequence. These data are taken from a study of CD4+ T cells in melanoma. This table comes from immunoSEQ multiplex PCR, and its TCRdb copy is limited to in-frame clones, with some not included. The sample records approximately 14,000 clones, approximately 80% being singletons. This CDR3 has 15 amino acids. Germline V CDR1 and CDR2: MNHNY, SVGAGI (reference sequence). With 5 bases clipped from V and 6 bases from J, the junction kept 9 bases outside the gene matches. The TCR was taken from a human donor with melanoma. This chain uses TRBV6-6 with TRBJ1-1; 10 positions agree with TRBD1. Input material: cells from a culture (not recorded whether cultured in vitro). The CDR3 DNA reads TGTGCCAGCAGTCCCCGGGACAGGGGCGTTTCTGAAGCTTTCTTT. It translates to CASSPRDRGVSEAFF.